Below are 2 T cell receptor beta chains sequenced from a single sample in a study of spatial heterogeneity in lung cancer. The time point denotes: sample taken at primary tumor resection. Extraction of whole RNA from tumor, nontumor lung or frozen PBMC preceded unsorted sequencing. TCRdb called the 5' RACE reads again in MiXCR, with one record for every CDR3 protein. Counted here are 10,000 to 15,000 distinct CDR3 sequences, 3.9% occurring once; the ten biggest clones make up 40% to 50%. The sequencing here drew on PBMCs, taken at surgery. The source is a male donor with early-stage non-small cell lung cancer.

This clonotype has a count of ten or more. As an off-target read in a library built for alpha chains, this beta chain has a frequency of little significance. The chain joins TRBV15 to TRBJ1-5; D may be TRBD1 (5 bases). The CDR3 runs 15 residues. Trimming stripped 5 bases from V and 3 bases from J, with 14 bases between. The germline V gene encodes CDR1 LNHNV and CDR2 YYDKDF (reference sequence). CDR3 region: CATSGDSTINQPQHF. CDR3 DNA sequence: TGTGCCACCAGCGGCGACAGTACAATCAATCAGCCCCAGCATTTT.

This clonotype was seen ten or more times. Within a library made for alpha chains, this beta chain is off target, and its count is uninformative. The genes are TRBV6-2 or TRBV6-3 and TRBJ2-7; possible D gene TRBD2, 6 bases. V was shortened by 8 bases and J by 2 bases, with 22 bases between the two germline ends. CDR1 is MNHEY, CDR2 SVGEGT, per germline. This CDR3 contains 16 residues. The CDR3 protein is CASRTRLAGLTYEQYF. CDR3 in DNA: TGTGCCAGCCGCACAAGACTGGCGGGATTAACCTACGAGCAGTACTTC.